These T cell receptor beta chains were read from a single sample in a study of T cell responses to AZD1222 COVID-19 vaccine. Method: immunoSEQ multiplex PCR; TCRdb's copy keeps in-frame clones and lacks some. Here the sample spans under 150,000 clones, roughly 92% being singletons. The sequencing used peripheral blood, collected 28 days after the second AZD1222 dose. The source of these receptors is an adult who received the AZD1222 COVID-19 vaccine. Each CDR3 is given with its conserved first and last residue. The D gene is left open where the match is weak. The listing skips clone size in some rows; elsewhere it reads once, few, many or a size class.

J gene,CDR3 length,D gene,clone size,V gene,CDR3 DNA,CDR3 protein
TRBJ2-1,16,TRBD2,-,TRBV15,TGTGCCACCAGCGCCCGGGGACTAGCGGAACTCAATGAGCAGTTCTTC,CATSARGLAELNEQFF
TRBJ2-2,15,-,-,TRBV28,TGTGCCAGCAGTTTAAGGTACCGGGACACCGGGGAGCTGTTTTTT,CASSLRYRDTGELFF
TRBJ1-1,17,TRBD1,-,TRBV2,TGTGCCAGCAGTGATCGGGGCCAGGGGGCGGTTCGGACTGAAGCTTTCTTT,CASSDRGQGAVRTEAFF
TRBJ1-2,14,TRBD1,-,TRBV7-8,TGTGCCAGCAGCTTAACCAGACAGGGTGATGGCTACACCTTC,CASSLTRQGDGYTF
TRBJ1-3,15,-,-,TRBV9,TGTGCCAGCAGCGTAGGGCCCCCGTCTGGAAACACCATATATTTT,CASSVGPPSGNTIYF
TRBJ1-2,16,-,-,TRBV19,TGTGCCAGTAGTATAGACCGGGCGGCAGCTAACTATGGCTACACCTTC,CASSIDRAAANYGYTF
TRBJ1-1,14,-,-,TRBV9,TGTGCCAGCAGCGTAGAATTCGGGAACACTGAAGCTTTCTTT,CASSVEFGNTEAFF
TRBJ1-1,17,TRBD1,-,TRBV6-1,TGTGCCAGCAGTGAAGATTTGTGGGTAGGGGGCAGTACTGAAGCTTTCTTT,CASSEDLWVGGSTEAFF
TRBJ1-2,15,-,-,TRBV5-1,TGCGCCAGCAGCTTGGTAGTCGGGGTAGACTATGGCTACACCTTC,CASSLVVGVDYGYTF
TRBJ2-4,12,-,-,TRBV28,TGTGCCAGCAGTTTACAACGGGGTGGACAGTACTTC,CASSLQRGGQYF
TRBJ1-6,17,-,-,TRBV27,TGTGCCAGCAGTCCCGTCGCATTGGAGGGTTCCAATTCACCCCTCCACTTT,CASSPVALEGSNSPLHF
TRBJ1-2,15,-,-,TRBV7-2,TGTGCCAGCAGCCCGGACGGGACATCTAACTATGGCTACACCTTC,CASSPDGTSNYGYTF
TRBJ1-2,12,TRBD1,once,TRBV30,TGTGCCTGGAGCCCTGAGGGGGCTGGCTACACCTTC,CAWSPEGAGYTF
TRBJ1-2,16,TRBD1,-,TRBV10-2,TGCGCCAGCAGTGGCGACAGGGTGGGAGCTAACTATGGCTACACCTTC,CASSGDRVGANYGYTF
TRBJ1-1,14,TRBD1,-,TRBV9,TGTGCCAGCAGCGCGACAGGGGGCCTCACTGAAGCTTTCTTT,CASSATGGLTEAFF
TRBJ1-2,15,-,-,TRBV4-1,TGCGCCAGCTCCCAAGGGGGAGGATCGAACTATGGCTACACCTTC,CASSQGGGSNYGYTF
TRBJ1-1,14,TRBD1,-,TRBV3-1/TRBV3-2,TGTGCCAGCAGCCAAGATCGCAGGGGGCTCCCCACTTTCTTT,CASSQDRRGLPTFF
TRBJ2-5,13,TRBD1,-,TRBV19,TGTGCCAGTAGTGACAGGGCACAAGAGACCCAGTACTTC,CASSDRAQETQYF
TRBJ1-4,11,-,-,TRBV12-3/TRBV12-4,TGTGCCAGCTCCTCGATTGAAAAACTGTTTTTT,CASSSIEKLFF
TRBJ2-7,15,TRBD1,once,TRBV29-1,TGCAGCGTTACCCAAGAGGGACAGAGACCCTACGAGCAGTACTTC,CSVTQEGQRPYEQYF
TRBJ2-1,15,TRBD2,-,TRBV30,TGTGCCTGGAGTGGTACTAGCGGCACCTACAATGAGCAGTTCTTC,CAWSGTSGTYNEQFF
TRBJ2-3,13,-,-,TRBV5-6,TGTGCCAGCAGCTTAAGAAGCACAGATACGCAGTATTTT,CASSLRSTDTQYF
TRBJ2-3,11,-,-,TRBV27,TGTGCCAGCAGTACCACTGATACGCAGTATTTT,CASSTTDTQYF